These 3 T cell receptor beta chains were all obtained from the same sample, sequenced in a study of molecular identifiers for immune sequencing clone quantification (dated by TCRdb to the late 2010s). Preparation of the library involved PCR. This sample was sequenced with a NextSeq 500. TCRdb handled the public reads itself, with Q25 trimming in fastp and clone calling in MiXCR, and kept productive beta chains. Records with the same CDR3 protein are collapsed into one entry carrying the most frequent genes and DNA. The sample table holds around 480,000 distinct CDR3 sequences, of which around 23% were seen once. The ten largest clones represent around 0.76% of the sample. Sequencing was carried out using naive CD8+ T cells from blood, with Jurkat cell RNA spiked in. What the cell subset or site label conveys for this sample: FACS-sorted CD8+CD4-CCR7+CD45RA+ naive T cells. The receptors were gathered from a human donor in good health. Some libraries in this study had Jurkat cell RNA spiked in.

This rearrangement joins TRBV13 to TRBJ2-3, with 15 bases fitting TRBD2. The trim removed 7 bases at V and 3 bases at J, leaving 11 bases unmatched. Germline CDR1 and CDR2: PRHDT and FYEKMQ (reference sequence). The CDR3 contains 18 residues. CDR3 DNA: TGTGCCAGCACCCATCCGGGACTAGCGGGAGGTAGAACAGATACGCAGTATTTT. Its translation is CASTHPGLAGGRTDTQYF.

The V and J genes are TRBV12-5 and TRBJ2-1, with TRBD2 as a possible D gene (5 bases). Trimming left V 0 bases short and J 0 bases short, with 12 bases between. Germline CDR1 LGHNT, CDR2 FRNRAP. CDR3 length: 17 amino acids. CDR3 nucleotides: TGTGCTAGTGGTTTGGTACTCCCGGGGAGCTCCTACAATGAGCAGTTCTTC. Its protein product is CASGLVLPGSSYNEQFF.

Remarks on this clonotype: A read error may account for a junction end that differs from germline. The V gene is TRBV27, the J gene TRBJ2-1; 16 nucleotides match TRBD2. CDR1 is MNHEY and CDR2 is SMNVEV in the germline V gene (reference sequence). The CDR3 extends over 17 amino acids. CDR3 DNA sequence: TGTGCCAGCAGAATCACCGGGACTAGCGGGAGGGCCAATGAGCAGCTCTTC. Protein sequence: CASRITGTSGRANEQLF.